These 14 T cell receptor beta chains share one sample of origin, sequenced in a study of T cell changes during pregnancy in multiple sclerosis. Clones were read by immunoSEQ multiplex PCR, and TCRdb kept only the in-frame ones, dropping some. Counted here are tens of thousands of clones, about 90% occurring once; the ten biggest clones make up 0.67%. This material consisted of CD4+ T cells from peripheral blood mononuclear cells, taken in the third trimester of pregnancy. These receptors all stem from a female donor in good health, enrolled as a control in a pregnancy study.

This chain links TRBV19 with TRBJ2-7, with D perhaps matching TRBD2 (7 bases). Trimming left V 1 base short and J 6 bases short, with 13 bases between. CDR1 is LNHDA, CDR2 SQIVND, per germline (reference sequence). The CDR3 loop spans 14 amino acids. The CDR3 is CASSIGGGAGEQYF. In nucleotides, the CDR3 is TGTGCCAGTAGTATAGGGGGGGGCGCGGGCGAGCAGTACTTC.

The chain joins TRBV29-1 to TRBJ2-3; no reliable D call. V gave up 4 bases and J gave up 1 base, with 12 bases separating them. The V gene's germline CDR1 is SQVTM and CDR2 ANQGSEA. The CDR3 is 14 residues long. As DNA, the CDR3 is TGCAGCGTTGTGTTGACACCCGGCACAGATACGCAGTATTTT. Translating gives CSVVLTPGTDTQYF.

The chain uses TRBV19 and TRBJ2-1; 9 positions match TRBD2. The CDR3 contains 16 residues. J gave up 6 bases and V 6 bases, and 12 bases lay outside the gene matches. In germline, CDR1 is LNHDA, CDR2 SQIVND (reference sequence). DNA for the CDR3: TGTGCCAGTAGACCCTCCATAGCGGGAGTAGGCAATGAGCAGTTCTTC. Encoded protein: CASRPSIAGVGNEQFF.

In this sample, this clone turned up once. This sequence joins TRBV5-1 and TRBJ2-7; 7 bases are a match to TRBD1. Germline CDR1 and CDR2: SGHRS and YFSETQ. J gave up 6 bases and V 3 bases, and 9 bases lay outside the gene matches. The CDR3 length is 14 residues. DNA of the CDR3: TGCGCCAGCAGCTCTCGACAGGGTACTATCGAGCAGTACTTC. Protein product: CASSSRQGTIEQYF. Full variable domain (rest looked up from reference TRBV5-1 and TRBJ2-7): KAGVTQTPRYLIKTRGQQVTLSCSPISGHRSVSWYQQTPGQGLQFLFEYFSETQRNKGNFPGRFSGRQFSNSRSEMNVSTLELGDSALYLCASSSRQGTIEQYFGPGTRLTVT.

This clone was counted a single time. The rearrangement links TRBV5-5 to TRBJ2-2; TRBD1 is a possible D gene (6 bases). Germline assignment: CDR1 SGHKS and CDR2 YYEKEE (reference sequence). The CDR3 has 16 residues. V was clipped by 4 bases and J by 0 bases, with 13 bases between them. The CDR3 region has the DNA TGTGCCAGCAGCGGGGTAGGGGGTGCGAACACCGGGGAGCTGTTTTTT. Translation: CASSGVGGANTGELFF.

The V call is TRBV5-1, the J call TRBJ1-1; TRBD1 matches at 9 bases. Unmatched junction bases numbered 5, after V lost 0 bases and J lost 8 bases. The CDR3 sequence is 14 residues long. CDR1 is SGHRS, CDR2 YFSETQ, per germline. CDR3 in amino acids: CASSLDRGRVEAFF. As DNA, the CDR3 is TGCGCCAGCAGCTTGGACAGGGGGCGAGTGGAAGCTTTCTTT.

The chain couples TRBV6-5 to TRBJ1-1; unclear D gene. The CDR3 loop spans 14 amino acids. Trimming left V 0 bases short and J 3 bases short, with 8 bases between. Germline V CDR1 and CDR2: MNHEY, SVGAGI. This CDR3 reads CASSYSTGDTEAFF. The CDR3 coding sequence is TGTGCCAGCAGTTACTCTACCGGGGACACTGAAGCTTTCTTT.

This clone was counted once. The V call is TRBV4-3, the J call TRBJ1-4; the match to TRBD1 covers 10 bases. This CDR3 contains 15 residues. The V gene's germline CDR1 is LGHNA and CDR2 YSLEER. V shed 0 bases and J 8 bases; nucleotides not matched to a gene: 3. The CDR3 reads CASSQDGGQGEKLFF. The CDR3 DNA sequence: TGCGCCAGCAGCCAAGATGGGGGACAGGGGGAAAAACTGTTTTTT.

The chain joins TRBV30 to TRBJ1-5; D is unclear. The germline CDR1 and CDR2 sequences are GTSNPN and SVGIG (reference sequence). V lost 3 bases to trimming and J lost 0 bases, with 24 bases between them. CDR3 size: 19 residues. CDR3 sequence reads: CAWRRSKMGRWFSNQPQHF. The CDR3, as DNA: TGTGCCTGGAGACGGTCGAAAATGGGCAGGTGGTTTAGCAATCAGCCCCAGCATTTT.

The chain couples TRBV19 to TRBJ1-2, with D perhaps matching TRBD1 (6 bases). The V gene's germline CDR1 is LNHDA and CDR2 SQIVND (reference sequence). Trimming took 0 bases from V and 4 from J, leaving 9 bases between them. The CDR3 has 14 amino acids. The CDR3 nucleotides are TGTGCCAGTAGTATAGAGGGGACATTCTATGGCTACACCTTC. Protein sequence: CASSIEGTFYGYTF.

The chain uses TRBV7-3 and TRBJ2-3; TRBD2 aligns across 9 bases. Germline lookup yields CDR1 SGHTA and CDR2 FQGTGA. The trim removed 6 bases at V and 5 bases at J, leaving 6 bases unmatched. The CDR3 extends over 14 amino acids. CDR3: CASSVAGAGDTQYF. The CDR3 nucleotides read TGTGCCAGCAGTGTAGCGGGAGCAGGAGATACGCAGTATTTT.

This chain uses TRBV12-5 with TRBJ2-2, with 7 positions matching TRBD1. V was pared by 5 bases and J by 4 bases, with 7 bases of the junction left unmatched. The CDR3 spans 15 residues. The germline V gene encodes CDR1 LGHNT and CDR2 FRNRAP. The CDR3, as DNA: TGTGCTAGTGGTAAAGGGGGCGCCGGCACCGGGGAGCTGTTTTTT. Translated: CASGKGGAGTGELFF.

The chain recombines TRBV27 with TRBJ2-7, with D unclear. This CDR3 contains 17 residues. CDR1 is MNHEY and CDR2 is SMNVEV in the germline V gene (reference sequence). V was trimmed by 0 bases and J by 2 bases, leaving 17 bases between them. The CDR3 sequence: CASSLSHSPSFTYEQYF. CDR3 DNA sequence: TGTGCCAGCAGTTTATCGCACAGCCCATCCTTCACCTACGAGCAGTACTTC.

The V gene is TRBV27, the J gene TRBJ2-5, with 9 bases aligning to TRBD1. Per the germline V gene, CDR1 is MNHEY and CDR2 is SMNVEV (reference sequence). With 2 bases clipped from V and 5 bases from J, the junction kept 6 bases outside the gene matches. There are 15 residues in the CDR3. CDR3: CASSLRGQGGETQYF. The CDR3 bases are TGTGCCAGCAGTTTAAGGGGACAGGGAGGGGAGACCCAGTACTTC.